The subject of this entry is one T cell receptor beta chain. Trimming cost V 5 bases and J 8 bases; bases outside gene matches: 5. From germline, CDR1 is SGHTA and CDR2 FQGTGA. The CDR3 has 13 residues. This sample was included in a study of regulatory T cells in long-lasting Graves disease. Time point given: newly diagnosed GD, antithyroid drugs for less than 3 months. Following extraction of RNA from PBMCs, that RNA was used to make the TCR library. Arm-PCR of CDR3 regions with iRepertoire HTBI primers generated TCR beta libraries. TCRdb re-analysed the multiplex PCR reads in MiXCR, keeping a single row per CDR3 protein. The sample records 530,000 or so distinct CDR3 sequences, 13% being singletons. These data are also associated with another study on T cells in Graves' hyperthyroidism and ophthalmopathy.

The chain recombines TRBV7-3 with TRBJ2-1; TRBD2 matches at 8 bases. The sequencing used peripheral blood mononuclear cells (PBMCs), collected at new diagnosis, from a patient treated with antithyroid drugs. This TCR came from a man aged 30-40 years with Graves disease. This chain's CDR3 is CASSKRGPHEQFF. The DNA for the CDR3 is TGTGCCAGCAGCAAGCGGGGGCCCCATGAGCAGTTCTTC.